Below, 29 T cell receptor beta chains from the same sample are listed, as sequenced in a study of OX40 agonist ivuxolimab in advanced cancers. Here immunoSEQ multiplex PCR was the method, and the copy in TCRdb shows in-frame clones only, minus some. The table records around 74,000 clones, around 93% of them present only once. The specimen was CD4+ or CD8+ T cells sorted from blood, collected in a trial of the OX40 agonist ivuxolimab. The source of these receptors is an adult with an advanced solid tumor such as melanoma, head and neck, liver or kidney cancer.

The rearrangement uses TRBV9 and TRBJ1-3, with a tentative D call TRBD1 (5 bases). Trimming left V 3 bases short and J 0 bases short, with 16 bases between. Looked up from germline, CDR1 is SGDLS and CDR2 is YYNGEE. CDR3 length: 17 residues. The CDR3 protein is CASSAFTGYASGNTIYF. CDR3 DNA sequence: TGTGCCAGCAGCGCATTTACAGGATACGCCTCTGGAAACACCATATATTTT.

The V call is TRBV7-9, the J call TRBJ2-5; D is tentatively TRBD1 or TRBD2 (5 bases each). V lost 2 bases to trimming and J lost 5 bases, with 15 bases between them. This CDR3 spans 15 amino acids. CDR1 is SEHNR and CDR2 is FQNEAQ in the germline V gene (reference sequence). CDR3 in DNA: TGTGCCAGCAGCTTATCGCAGGGTTGGGAGGAGACCCAGTACTTC. Translation gives CASSLSQGWEETQYF.

V usage is TRBV10-3 and J usage is TRBJ2-5; TRBD2 matches 12 bases. There are 17 residues in the CDR3. CDR1 is ENHRY, CDR2 SYGVKD, per germline. Unmatched junction bases numbered 10, after V lost 3 bases and J lost 5 bases. The CDR3 reads CAISDWTSGKSLETQYF. Here the CDR3 DNA reads TGTGCCATCAGTGACTGGACTAGCGGGAAATCCCTGGAGACCCAGTACTTC.

CDR3 coding DNA: TGTGCCAGCAGCTCCGTCGGCGGGCTAGTAGACACCGGGGAGCTGTTTTTT. Residues: CASSSVGGLVDTGELFF. This chain connects TRBV11-1 to TRBJ2-2; D perhaps matches TRBD2 (5 bases). The CDR3 extends over 17 amino acids. Germline CDR1 SGHAT, CDR2 FQDESV (reference sequence). V lost 4 bases, J lost 3 bases, and 18 bases lay in between.

The chain employs TRBV4-3 and TRBJ2-1; either TRBD1 or TRBD2 may supply D (5 bases each). Germline CDR1 and CDR2: LGHNA and YSLEER. The CDR3 is 13 residues long. The V end lost 4 bases, the J end lost 6 bases, and 10 bases lay between the germline ends. The CDR3 DNA reads TGCGCCAGCAGCCTCGGGACCCCCAATGAGCAGTTCTTC. Its protein is CASSLGTPNEQFF.

The genes are TRBV15 and TRBJ2-2, with no clear D. This CDR3 has 13 amino acids. Per the germline V gene, CDR1 is LNHNV and CDR2 is YYDKDF (reference sequence). V was pared by 1 base and J by 0 bases, with 0 bases between. The CDR3 region is CATSRANTGELFF. The CDR3 DNA reads as TGTGCCACCAGCAGAGCGAACACCGGGGAGCTGTTTTTT.

About this clone: This sample also contains other DNA sequences that code for the same CDR3. The gene calls are TRBV2 and TRBJ1-5; TRBD1 is a possible D gene (5 bases). Trimming removed 3 bases from V and 4 bases from J, with 13 bases in between. This CDR3 contains 15 residues. The germline V gene has CDR1 SNHLY and CDR2 FYNNEI. The CDR3 here is CASSDSLSGNQPQHF. In nucleotides, the CDR3 is TGTGCCAGCAGTGATTCATTGTCAGGGAATCAGCCCCAGCATTTT. The full variable domain, its missing parts supplied by reference TRBV2 and TRBJ1-5, is EPEVTQTPSHQVTQMGQEVILRCVPISNHLYFYWYRQILGQKVEFLVSFYNNEISEKSEIFDDQFSVERPDGSNFTLKIRSTKLEDSAMYFCASSDSLSGNQPQHFGDGTRLSIL.

V and J are TRBV4-3 and TRBJ1-2; D gene uncertain. Germline V gene sequence: CDR1 LGHNA, CDR2 YSLEER. CDR3 length: 16 amino acids. The V gene lost 0 bases and the J gene lost 4 bases, with 15 bases spanning the gap. The CDR3 region has the DNA TGCGCCAGCAGCCAAGAGCAAGCGTCGAGATCCTATGGCTACACCTTC. It is translated as CASSQEQASRSYGYTF.

The rearrangement joins TRBV19 to TRBJ2-3; 9 nucleotides match TRBD2. V was pared by 4 bases and J by 3 bases, with 5 bases of the junction left unmatched. The germline V gene encodes CDR1 LNHDA and CDR2 SQIVND (reference sequence). This CDR3 spans 15 amino acids. CDR3 DNA: TGTGCCAGTAGTAGTCTAGCGGGGACTACAGATACGCAGTATTTT. Protein product: CASSSLAGTTDTQYF.

The rearrangement uses TRBV5-1 and TRBJ2-2; maybe TRBD2 (5 bases). The CDR3 consists of 16 residues. V was shortened by 2 bases and J by 1 base, with 12 bases between the two germline ends. Per the germline V gene, CDR1 is SGHRS and CDR2 is YFSETQ. As DNA, the CDR3 is TGCGCCAGCAGCTTTACGTTGGCGGGGAACACCGGGGAGCTGTTTTTT. This encodes CASSFTLAGNTGELFF. The full variable domain, in which reference TRBV5-1 and TRBJ2-2 provide the parts outside the CDR3, is KAGVTQTPRYLIKTRGQQVTLSCSPISGHRSVSWYQQTPGQGLQFLFEYFSETQRNKGNFPGRFSGRQFSNSRSEMNVSTLELGDSALYLCASSFTLAGNTGELFFGEGSRLTVL.

This rearrangement joins TRBV25-1 to TRBJ2-7, with unresolved D. CDR1 and CDR2 from the germline V gene are MGHDK and SYGVNS. The CDR3 is 15 residues long. Trimming took off 3 bases at V and 2 bases at J, with 14 bases between the two ends. The CDR3 nucleotides are TGTGCCAGCAGTGACCGCCGACCCCCTGCCTACGAGCAGTACTTC. Its translation: CASSDRRPPAYEQYF.

The rearrangement uses TRBV6-1 and TRBJ2-7; 7 bases line up with TRBD2. Germline V lookup: CDR1 MNHNS, CDR2 SASEGT. Trimming cost V 2 bases and J 4 bases; bases outside gene matches: 11. The CDR3 is made up of 16 amino acids. The CDR3 bases are TGTGCCAGCAGTGAAACCGCAGCGGGGCCATTTTACGAGCAGTACTTC. Amino acids: CASSETAAGPFYEQYF.

The genes are TRBV9 and TRBJ2-7; no firm D call. The CDR3 has 12 amino acids. With 3 bases removed from V and 3 bases from J, the gap between germline ends came to 7 bases. Germline CDR1 SGDLS, CDR2 YYNGEE. Here the CDR3 DNA reads TGTGCCAGCAGCGCTATAGGCTACGAGCAGTACTTC. It is translated as CASSAIGYEQYF.

For the CDR3, the DNA is TGTGCCAGCAGCCAAGTCTTGCGCAGGAGATATTTT. It translates to CASSQVLRRRYF. This chain links TRBV14 with TRBJ2-3; no reliable D call. This CDR3 has 12 amino acids. Germline CDR1 is SGHDN and CDR2 is FVKESK. V lost 1 base and J 15 bases, leaving 14 bases between the germline ends. The whole variable domain, filled in from reference TRBV14 and TRBJ2-3, reads EAGVTQFPSHSVIEKGQTVTLRCDPISGHDNLYWYRRVMGKEIKFLLHFVKESKQDESGMPNNRFLAERTGGTYSTLKVQPAELEDSGVYFCASSQVLRRRYFGPGTRLTVL.

The rearrangement joins TRBV12-2 to TRBJ2-7; TRBD1 is the table's D call, not checked against the DNA. TRBV12-2 is deemed a pseudogene. The CDR3 has 13 amino acids. The CDR3, as DNA: TGTGCAAGTCGGCCTGCACAGGGCCACGAGCAGTACTTC. This codes for CASRPAQGHEQYF.

This rearrangement joins TRBV10-3 to TRBJ2-7; weak D call: TRBD2 (5 bases). CDR3 length: 14 amino acids. The V end lost 3 bases, the J end lost 3 bases, and 12 bases lay between the germline ends. Per the germline V gene, CDR1 is ENHRY and CDR2 is SYGVKD. CDR3 sequence (DNA): TGTGCCATCAGTGAAGGGAGTCTAAACTACGAGCAGTACTTC. This translates into CAISEGSLNYEQYF.

The chain employs TRBV19 and TRBJ1-4, with D perhaps TRBD1 (5 bases). Germline V gene data show CDR1 as LNHDA and CDR2 as SQIVND (reference sequence). V shed 3 bases and J shed 11 bases, with 19 bases lying between them. The CDR3 length is 15 residues. This CDR3 reads CASSIFGTGSRKLFF. CDR3 bases: TGTGCCAGTAGTATTTTCGGGACGGGGAGTAGGAAACTGTTTTTT.

This clone was detected once. This chain uses TRBV4-3 with TRBJ2-1; no firm D call. The V and J ends lost 0 bases and 0 bases respectively, with 6 bases between them. CDR3 size: 15 residues. Germline V CDR1 and CDR2: LGHNA, YSLEER. In DNA, the CDR3 is TGCGCCAGCAGCCAAGAAGTGGGCTCCTACAATGAGCAGTTCTTC. Its protein is CASSQEVGSYNEQFF.

The rearrangement uses TRBV7-2 and TRBJ1-3; D not resolved. CDR1 and CDR2 (germline): SGHTA, FQGNSA. CDR3 length: 15 amino acids. V lost 2 bases to trimming and J lost 3 bases, with 11 bases between them. The CDR3 nucleotides read TGTGCCAGCAGCTTAACGTTCAGAAATGGAAACACCATATATTTT. The encoded protein is CASSLTFRNGNTIYF.

Here the CDR3 DNA reads TGTGCCAGCAATCCCGGGACAACCATCTATGGCTACACCTTC. Its protein is CASNPGTTIYGYTF. The V and J genes are TRBV6-5 and TRBJ1-2, with a possible D match to TRBD1 (6 bases). Per the germline V gene, CDR1 is MNHEY and CDR2 is SVGAGI. The CDR3 totals 14 residues. The V end lost 7 bases, the J end lost 4 bases, and 16 bases lay between the germline ends.

This sequence joins TRBV6-1 and TRBJ2-1, with D hard to call. The CDR3 sequence is 14 residues long. Germline V gene data show CDR1 as MNHNS and CDR2 as SASEGT. Trimming took 7 bases from V and 2 from J, leaving 12 bases between them. CDR3 region: CASKPTLAYNEQFF. The CDR3 DNA follows: TGTGCCAGCAAACCAACCCTGGCCTACAATGAGCAGTTCTTC.

The rearrangement uses TRBV11-3 and TRBJ2-4; TRBD2 agrees at 10 bases. The germline V gene encodes CDR1 SGHNT and CDR2 YENEEA. V lost 0 bases and J lost 0; bases outside the gene matches: 8. There are 19 residues in the CDR3. CDR3 sequence: CASSLDLAGAFLAKNIQYF. CDR3 DNA sequence: TGTGCCAGCAGCTTAGATCTAGCGGGAGCCTTCTTAGCCAAAAACATTCAGTACTTC. Supplemented by reference TRBV11-3 and TRBJ2-4, the full variable domain reads EAGVVQSPRYKIIEKKQPVAFWCNPISGHNTLYWYLQNLGQGPELLIRYENEEAVDDSQLPKDRFSAERLKGVDSTLKIQPAELGDSAVYLCASSLDLAGAFLAKNIQYFGAGTRLSVL.

DNA for the CDR3: TGTGCCAGCAGCTTGTATAGCGGGAGCTACGGGGAGACCCAGTACTTC. Translation: CASSLYSGSYGETQYF. The chain is built from TRBV5-6 and TRBJ2-5; TRBD2 matches at 9 bases. The J segment lost 5 bases and the V segment lost 1 base, leaving 9 bases of the junction unmatched. The CDR3 has 16 residues. Looked up from germline, CDR1 is SGHDT and CDR2 is YYEEEE.

V is TRBV28 and J is TRBJ2-7, with a weak D call TRBD2 (6 bases). Trimming took 6 bases from V and 3 from J, leaving 12 bases between them. Per germline, CDR1 MDHEN and CDR2 SYDVKM. The CDR3 runs to 13 residues. In nucleotides, the CDR3 is TGTGCCAGCAGACCCGGGACTCTCTACGAGCAGTACTTC. Translating it yields CASRPGTLYEQYF.

This clone was observed once. The genes are TRBV2 and TRBJ2-7; tentative D call: TRBD1 (5 bases). V lost 4 bases and J lost 1, with 20 bases in between. CDR1 is SNHLY and CDR2 is FYNNEI in the germline V gene. This CDR3 region has 17 residues. The CDR3 sequence is CASSGVTWGPQSYEQYF. CDR3 DNA: TGTGCCAGCAGTGGGGTAACTTGGGGCCCCCAATCCTACGAGCAGTACTTC.

V gene TRBV7-2 combines with J gene TRBJ2-7; TRBD2 might be the D (5 bases). V lost 0 bases to trimming and J lost 4 bases, with 16 bases between them. CDR3 length: 16 residues. Germline lookup yields CDR1 SGHTA and CDR2 FQGNSA. The DNA of the CDR3 is TGTGCCAGCAGCTTAGCCCCCTCCAGCGGAGCATACGAGCAGTACTTC. Amino acid sequence: CASSLAPSSGAYEQYF.

The CDR3 loop is CTSSQDSTSGRVGLRETQYF. Written as DNA, the CDR3 is TGCACCAGCAGCCAAGATTCAACTAGCGGGAGGGTGGGGCTGAGAGAGACCCAGTACTTC. The chain recombines TRBV1 with TRBJ2-5; the DNA was not compared with TRBD2, the D call given in the table. TRBV1 is designated a pseudogene. The CDR3 is 20 residues long.

The rearrangement joins TRBV18 to TRBJ2-3; 8 bases align to TRBD2. The CDR3 length is 16 residues. The V and J ends lost 0 bases and 5 bases, in that order; junction bases with no gene match: 7. The germline V gene encodes CDR1 KGHSH and CDR2 LQKENI. CDR3 residues: CASSPPSGSGGDTQYF. DNA for the CDR3: TGTGCCAGCTCACCACCGAGCGGGAGTGGAGGAGATACGCAGTATTTT.

The chain couples TRBV10-3 to TRBJ2-2; no firm D call. Germline V gene sequence: CDR1 ENHRY, CDR2 SYGVKD. This CDR3 has 12 residues. Between the trimmed V and J ends, which lost 8 bases and 2 bases, there was a span of 6 bases. CDR3 region: CAIGKNTGELFF. DNA of the CDR3: TGTGCCATCGGAAAAAACACCGGGGAGCTGTTTTTT.